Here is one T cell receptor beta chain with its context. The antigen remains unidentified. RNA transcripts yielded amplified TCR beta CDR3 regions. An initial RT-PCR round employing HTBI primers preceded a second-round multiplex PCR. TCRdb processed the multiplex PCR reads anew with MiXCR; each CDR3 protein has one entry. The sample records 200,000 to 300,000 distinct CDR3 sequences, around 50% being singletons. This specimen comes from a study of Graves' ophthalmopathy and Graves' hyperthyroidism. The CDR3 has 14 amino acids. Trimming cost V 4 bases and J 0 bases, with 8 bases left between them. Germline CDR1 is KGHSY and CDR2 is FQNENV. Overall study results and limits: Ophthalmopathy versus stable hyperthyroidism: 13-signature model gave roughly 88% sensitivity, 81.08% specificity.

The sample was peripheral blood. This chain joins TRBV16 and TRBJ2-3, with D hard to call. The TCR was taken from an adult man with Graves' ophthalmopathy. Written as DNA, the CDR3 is TGTGCCAGCAGCCGAATGATTAGCACAGATACGCAGTATTTT. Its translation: CASSRMISTDTQYF.